This T cell receptor beta chain was recovered during a study of lung T cells in sarcoidosis with Löfgren's syndrome. Study-level information: Bronchoalveolar lavage fluid in sarcoidosis accumulates CD4+ T cells.

The CDR3 extends over 16 amino acids. Germline V gene lookup returns CDR1 ENHRY and CDR2 SYGVKD. With 4 bases clipped from V and 5 bases from J, the junction kept 13 bases outside the gene matches. TCRdb ran MiXCR on the reads and lists one entry per CDR3 protein. The sample holds 2,500 to 3,500 distinct CDR3 sequences, roughly 17% seen once. Study findings and constraints: Multiple Löfgren's syndrome patients reportedly shared TRAV12-1 and TRBV2 CDR3 motifs. Versus controls, Löfgren's syndrome patients reportedly showed TRAV12-1 and TRBV2 as most expanded. TRAV12-1 preferentially paired with TRBV2, with homologous CDR3s.

This clonotype was detected many times. The antigen is unknown. The J gene is TRBJ2-5, the V gene TRBV10-3; TRBD1 agrees at 7 bases. Sequences were obtained from CD4+ T cells from bronchoalveolar lavage. The receptor was derived from a human donor with sarcoidosis (Löfgren's syndrome or another form), or a control subject (not recorded which). As DNA, the CDR3 is TGTGCCATCAGTGCCGCCGGGACAGCCAATTCGGAGACCCAGTACTTC. It translates to CAISAAGTANSETQYF.